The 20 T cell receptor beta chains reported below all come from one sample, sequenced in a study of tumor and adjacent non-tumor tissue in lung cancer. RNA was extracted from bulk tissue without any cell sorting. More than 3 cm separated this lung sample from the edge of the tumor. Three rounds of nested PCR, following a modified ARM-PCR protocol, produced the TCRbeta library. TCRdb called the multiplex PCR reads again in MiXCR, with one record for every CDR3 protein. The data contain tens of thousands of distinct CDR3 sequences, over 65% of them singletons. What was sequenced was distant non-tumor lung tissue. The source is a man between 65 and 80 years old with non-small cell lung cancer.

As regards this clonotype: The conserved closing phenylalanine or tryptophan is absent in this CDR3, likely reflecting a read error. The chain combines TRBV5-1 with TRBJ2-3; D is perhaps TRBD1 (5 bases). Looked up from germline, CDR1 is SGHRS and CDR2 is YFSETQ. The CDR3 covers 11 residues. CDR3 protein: CATAEGDTQYL. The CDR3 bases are TGCGCCACTGCCGAAGGGGATACACAGTATTTG.

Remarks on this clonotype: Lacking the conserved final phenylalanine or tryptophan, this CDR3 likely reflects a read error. The CDR3 coding sequence is TGTGCCAGGAGTGGACAGGGGGGCTTGAACACTGAAGCTTTCATT. Translated: CARSGQGGLNTEAFI. This chain links TRBV12-3 or TRBV12-4 with TRBJ1-1, with TRBD1 identical over 10 bases. The CDR3 totals 15 residues. V trimming: 9 bases; J trimming: 0 bases; junction bases outside the gene matches: 7.

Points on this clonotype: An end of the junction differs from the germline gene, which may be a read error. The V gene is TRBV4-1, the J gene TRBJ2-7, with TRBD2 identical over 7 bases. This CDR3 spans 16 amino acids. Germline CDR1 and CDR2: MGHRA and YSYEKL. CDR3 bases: TGCGCTAGCAGCCGGACGCTAGCGGAAGAGAGGGACGAACAGTACTTC. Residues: CASSRTLAEERDEQYF.

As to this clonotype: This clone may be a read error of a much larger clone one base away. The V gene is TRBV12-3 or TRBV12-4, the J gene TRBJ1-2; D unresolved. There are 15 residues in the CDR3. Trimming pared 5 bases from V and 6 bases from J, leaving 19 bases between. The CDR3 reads CASSPISDSFDGYTF. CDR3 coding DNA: TGTGCCAGCAGTCCCATCTCCGATTCCTTCGATGGCTACACCTTC.

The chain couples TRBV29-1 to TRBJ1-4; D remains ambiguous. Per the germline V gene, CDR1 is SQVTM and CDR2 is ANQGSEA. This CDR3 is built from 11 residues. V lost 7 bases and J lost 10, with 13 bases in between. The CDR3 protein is CSGMEDGKLFF. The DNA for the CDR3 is TGCAGCGGGATGGAAGATGGAAAACTGTTTTTT.

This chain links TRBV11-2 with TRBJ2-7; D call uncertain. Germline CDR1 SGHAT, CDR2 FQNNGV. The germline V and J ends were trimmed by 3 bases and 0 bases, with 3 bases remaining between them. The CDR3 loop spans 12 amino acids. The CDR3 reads CASSLSSYEQYF. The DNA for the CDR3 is TGTGCCAGCAGCTTGAGCTCCTACGAGCAGTACTTC.

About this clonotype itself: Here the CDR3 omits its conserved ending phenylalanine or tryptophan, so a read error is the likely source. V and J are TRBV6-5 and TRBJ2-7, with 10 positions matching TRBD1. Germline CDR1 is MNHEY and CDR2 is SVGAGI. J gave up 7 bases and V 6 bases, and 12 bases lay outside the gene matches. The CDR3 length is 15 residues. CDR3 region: CASRAGTGASGEQYL. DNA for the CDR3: TGTGCCAGCAGGGCCGGGACAGGGGCCTCCGGTGAGCAGTACTTA.

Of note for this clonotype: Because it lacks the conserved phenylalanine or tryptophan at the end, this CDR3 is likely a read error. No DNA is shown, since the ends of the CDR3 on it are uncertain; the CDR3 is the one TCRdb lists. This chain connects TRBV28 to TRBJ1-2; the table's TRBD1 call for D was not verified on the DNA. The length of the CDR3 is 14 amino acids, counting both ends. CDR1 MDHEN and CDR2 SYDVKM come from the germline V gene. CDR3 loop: CASSSQGSDYGYTI.

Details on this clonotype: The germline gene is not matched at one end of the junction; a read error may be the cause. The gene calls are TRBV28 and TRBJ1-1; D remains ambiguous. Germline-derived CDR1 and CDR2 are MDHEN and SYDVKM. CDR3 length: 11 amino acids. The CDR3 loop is CVCIGNTEAFF. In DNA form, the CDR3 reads TGCGTCTGCATAGGGAACACTGAAGCTTTCTTC.

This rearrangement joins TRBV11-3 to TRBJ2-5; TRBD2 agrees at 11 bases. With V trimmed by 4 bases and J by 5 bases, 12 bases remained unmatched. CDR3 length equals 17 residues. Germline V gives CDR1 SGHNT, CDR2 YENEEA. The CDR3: CASSSMRLAGYLETQYF. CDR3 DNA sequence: TGTGCCAGCAGCTCGATGCGACTAGCGGGGTATTTGGAGACCCAGTACTTC.

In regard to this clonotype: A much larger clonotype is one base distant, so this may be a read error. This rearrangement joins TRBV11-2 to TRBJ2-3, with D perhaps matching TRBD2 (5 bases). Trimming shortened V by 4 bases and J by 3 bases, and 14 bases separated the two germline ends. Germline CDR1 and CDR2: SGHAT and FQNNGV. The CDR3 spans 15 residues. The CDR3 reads CASSSTGGKTDTQYF. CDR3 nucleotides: TGTGCCAGCAGCTCTACCGGAGGTAAAACAGATACGCAGTATTTT.

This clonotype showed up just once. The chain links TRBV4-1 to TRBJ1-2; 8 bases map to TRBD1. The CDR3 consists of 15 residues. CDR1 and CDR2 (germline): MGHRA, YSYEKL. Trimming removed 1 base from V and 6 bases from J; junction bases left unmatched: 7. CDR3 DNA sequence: TGCGCCAGCAGCCAAGGCTTCAGGGGGCTCGATGGCTACACCTTC. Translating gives CASSQGFRGLDGYTF.

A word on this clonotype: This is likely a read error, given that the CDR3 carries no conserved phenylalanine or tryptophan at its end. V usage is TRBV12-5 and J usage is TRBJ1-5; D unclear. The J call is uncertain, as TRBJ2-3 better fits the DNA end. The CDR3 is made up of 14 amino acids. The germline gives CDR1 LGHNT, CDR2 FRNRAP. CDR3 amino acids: CVSGLTAGSQPQYL. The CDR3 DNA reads TGTGTTAGTGGCCTTACCGCTGGCAGTCAGCCCCAGTATCTT.

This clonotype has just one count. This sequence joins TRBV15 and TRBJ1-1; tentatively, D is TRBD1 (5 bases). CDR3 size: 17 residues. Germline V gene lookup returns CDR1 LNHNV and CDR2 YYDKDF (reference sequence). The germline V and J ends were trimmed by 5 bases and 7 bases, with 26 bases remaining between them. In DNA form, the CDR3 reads TGTGCCACCAGCTCCGAAAAGGGACGGAGCCGAGGAAGTGAAGCTTTCTTT. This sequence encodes CATSSEKGRSRGSEAFF.

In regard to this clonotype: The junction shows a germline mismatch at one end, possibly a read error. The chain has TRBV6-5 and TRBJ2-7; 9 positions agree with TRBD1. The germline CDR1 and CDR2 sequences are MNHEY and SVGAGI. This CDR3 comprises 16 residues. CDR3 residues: CASSPMAQGANYKQYF. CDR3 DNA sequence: TGTGCCAGCAGTCCGATGGCACAGGGGGCAAACTACAAGCAGTACTTC.

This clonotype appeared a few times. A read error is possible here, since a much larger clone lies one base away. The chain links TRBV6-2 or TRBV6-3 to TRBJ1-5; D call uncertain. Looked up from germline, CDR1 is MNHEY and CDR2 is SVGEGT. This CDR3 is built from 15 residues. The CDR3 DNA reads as TGTGCCAGCGCTTCGGGCGCCGTTTTAAATCAGCCCCTGCATTTT. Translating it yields CASASGAVLNQPLHF.

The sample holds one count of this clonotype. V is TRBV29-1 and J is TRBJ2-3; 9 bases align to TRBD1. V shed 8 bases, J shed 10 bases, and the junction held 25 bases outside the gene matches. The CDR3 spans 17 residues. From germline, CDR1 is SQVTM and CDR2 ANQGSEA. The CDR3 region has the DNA TGCAGCTTACTCCCATATGTGACAGGGGGGGATACTGATGCGCAGTATTTT. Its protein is CSLLPYVTGGDTDAQYF.

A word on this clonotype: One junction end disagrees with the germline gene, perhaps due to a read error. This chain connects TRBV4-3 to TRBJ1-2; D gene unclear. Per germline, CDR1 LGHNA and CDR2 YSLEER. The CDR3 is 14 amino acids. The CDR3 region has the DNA TGCGCCAGGAGCCAAGATGTGGGCGGAGATGGCTGCACTTTC. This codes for CARSQDVGGDGCTF.

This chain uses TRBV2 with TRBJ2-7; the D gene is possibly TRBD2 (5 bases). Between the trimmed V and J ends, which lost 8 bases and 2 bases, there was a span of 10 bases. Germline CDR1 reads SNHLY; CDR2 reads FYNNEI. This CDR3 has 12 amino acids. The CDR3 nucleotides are TGTGCCAGCGGAGGCATAGCCTACGAGCAGTACTTC. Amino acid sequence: CASGGIAYEQYF.

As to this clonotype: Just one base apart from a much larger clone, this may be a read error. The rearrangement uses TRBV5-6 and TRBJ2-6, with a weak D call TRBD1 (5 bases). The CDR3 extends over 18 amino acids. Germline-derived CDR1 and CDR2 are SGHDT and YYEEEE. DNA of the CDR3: TGTGCCAGCAGCTTGGGGGCAGGGCGGAGCACTGGGGTCAACGTCCTGACTTTC. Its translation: CASSLGAGRSTGVNVLTF.